The present T cell receptor (beta chain) was sequenced within a study of beta chain features in type 1 diabetes. The authors sorted CD4+ naive, central memory, regulatory and stem cell-like memory cells via CD45RO/CCR7/CD25/CD127/CD95/CD27. Since all of the isolated RNA was reverse transcribed, expressed TCRB transcripts were what got sequenced. Reads from naive, central memory and regulatory T cell samples averaged around 4 million. Here immunoSEQ multiplex PCR was the method, and the copy in TCRdb shows in-frame clones only, minus some. The data show hundreds of thousands of clones, with around 15% seen just once and 0.07% to 0.095% held by the top ten. CDR3 size: 14 residues. Germline-derived CDR1 and CDR2 are SEHNR and FQNEAQ (reference sequence). V lost 1 base and J 4 bases, leaving 10 bases between the germline ends.

Sequences were obtained from naive CD4+ T cells from blood. The receptor's source is a man aged 18 to 30 in good health. The chain recombines TRBV7-9 with TRBJ1-2, with D possibly TRBD1 on 6 matching bases. The CDR3 coding sequence is TGTGCCAGCAGCTTAGTGCAGGGGACCTATGGCTACACCTTC. Translating gives CASSLVQGTYGYTF.